This T cell receptor (beta chain) was documented in a study of cytomegalovirus exposure and HLA in healthy donors. PCR used 60 Vbeta primers and 13 Jbeta primers. Sequencing was performed with immunoSEQ multiplex PCR; in TCRdb, only in-frame clones are kept and a portion is missing. The sample holds 200,000 to 250,000 clones, about 81% seen once. Trimming left V 6 bases short and J 3 bases short, with 3 bases between. CDR3 size: 10 residues. The germline V gene has CDR1 MNHEY and CDR2 SMNVEV (reference sequence). General study findings and limits: Researchers had no immune exposure information except CMV serostatus available.

A word on this clone: The antigen is undetermined.

The genes are TRBV27 and TRBJ2-7; D unresolved. Material for sequencing was PBMCs. This sequence originates from a woman between 40 and 55 years old in good health and CMV-seronegative. CDR3 amino acids: CASSLYEQYF. CDR3 nucleotides: TGTGCCAGCAGCCTCTACGAGCAGTACTTC.